The 17 T cell receptor beta chains given below trace back to one sample, sequenced in a study of regulatory T cells in long-lasting Graves disease. Time point given: newly diagnosed GD, antithyroid drugs for less than 3 months. The authors made the TCR library using RNA they extracted from PBMCs. Both iRepertoire HTBI primers and Arm-PCR of CDR3 regions were used to build the TCR beta libraries. A single record per CDR3 protein comes from TCRdb applying MiXCR to the multiplex PCR reads. The sample contains around 470,000 distinct CDR3 sequences, 11% to 15% of which appear only once. A further study also used this sample, focusing on T cells in Graves' hyperthyroidism and ophthalmopathy.

Sequenced here: peripheral blood mononuclear cells (PBMCs), sampled at new diagnosis, from a patient treated with antithyroid drugs. The receptors derive from a woman between 45 and 60 years old with Graves disease.

The rearrangement joins TRBV19 to TRBJ1-3; D remains ambiguous. The CDR3 totals 14 residues. The V end lost 4 bases, the J end lost 2 bases, and 9 bases lay between the germline ends. Germline-derived CDR1 and CDR2 are LNHDA and SQIVND (reference sequence). The CDR3 loop reads CASSTGPPGNTIYF. The DNA of the CDR3 is TGTGCCAGTAGTACCGGACCCCCTGGAAACACCATATATTTT.

This clonotype was detected a few times. This chain uses TRBV13 with TRBJ2-1, with D possibly matching TRBD2 (5 bases). This CDR3 spans 16 amino acids. Germline V gene lookup returns CDR1 PRHDT and CDR2 FYEKMQ (reference sequence). V lost 3 bases to trimming and J lost 0 bases, with 12 bases between them. CDR3 region: CASSFSSWSSYNEQFF. The CDR3 nucleotides are TGTGCCAGCAGCTTTTCTAGCTGGAGCTCCTACAATGAGCAGTTCTTC. The full variable domain, its missing parts supplied by reference TRBV13 and TRBJ2-1, is AAGVIQSPRHLIKEKRETATLKCYPIPRHDTVYWYQQGPGQDPQFLISFYEKMQSDKGSIPDRFSAQQFSDYHSELNMSSLELGDSALYFCASSFSSWSSYNEQFFGPGTRLTVL.

This clonotype was observed many times. This chain links TRBV5-6 with TRBJ2-3; D may be TRBD2 (5 bases). The CDR3 totals 15 residues. Germline CDR1 is SGHDT and CDR2 is YYEEEE. Trimming took off 3 bases at V and 1 base at J, with 12 bases between the two ends. CDR3 protein: CASSSHGLRTDTQYF. The DNA of the CDR3 is TGTGCCAGCAGCTCTCATGGACTCCGCACAGATACGCAGTATTTT.

The sample holds a few counts of this clonotype. The rearrangement links TRBV4-1 to TRBJ2-5; 13 bases map to TRBD2. V shed 1 base, J shed 5 bases, and the junction held 10 bases outside the gene matches. Looked up from germline, CDR1 is MGHRA and CDR2 is YSYEKL. The CDR3 runs to 18 residues. The CDR3 is CASSQGGLAGVTWETQYF. For the CDR3, the DNA is TGCGCCAGCAGCCAAGGTGGACTAGCGGGAGTGACTTGGGAGACCCAGTACTTC.

This clonotype was seen at least ten times. The chain recombines TRBV18 with TRBJ1-1, with D unresolved. The CDR3 contains 14 residues. Germline assignment: CDR1 KGHSH and CDR2 LQKENI. Trimming took 2 bases from V and 4 from J, leaving 11 bases between them. CDR3 coding DNA: TGTGCCAGCTCACCAAGGGAGTTGTCCACTGAAGCTTTCTTT. Translating gives CASSPRELSTEAFF.

This clonotype was observed at least ten times. The gene calls are TRBV11-2 and TRBJ2-3; 8 nucleotides match TRBD2. V was pared by 5 bases and J by 5 bases, with 15 bases of the junction left unmatched. This CDR3 has 17 amino acids. CDR1 SGHAT and CDR2 FQNNGV come from the germline V gene. The CDR3 is CASSPHIGGLGGDTQYF. The CDR3 coding sequence is TGTGCCAGCAGCCCCCACATCGGGGGACTAGGAGGAGATACGCAGTATTTT.

The chain joins TRBV24-1 to TRBJ2-5; 8 nucleotides align to TRBD2. CDR1 and CDR2 (germline): KGHDR, SFDVKD. Trimming at V came to 2 bases and at J to 4 bases, leaving 5 bases not matched to a gene. CDR3 length: 15 amino acids. In nucleotides, the CDR3 is TGTGCCACCAGTGATTCTGGGCTAGCGGGAGAGACCCAGTACTTC. As protein: CATSDSGLAGETQYF.

This clonotype was found many times. The chain links TRBV28 to TRBJ1-5; D is undetermined. The CDR3 is 15 amino acids. CDR1 and CDR2 from the germline V gene are MDHEN and SYDVKM. V lost 4 bases and J lost 4, with 14 bases in between. The CDR3 sequence: CASSSVVPYNQPQHF. DNA of the CDR3: TGTGCCAGCAGTTCCGTGGTCCCCTATAATCAGCCCCAGCATTTT. The entire variable domain, with the rest obtained from reference TRBV28 and TRBJ1-5, is as follows: DVKVTQSSRYLVKRTGEKVFLECVQDMDHENMFWYRQDPGLGLRLIYFSYDVKMKEKGDIPEGYSVSREKKERFSLILESASTNQTSMYLCASSSVVPYNQPQHFGDGTRLSIL.

There are many counts of this clonotype. The chain recombines TRBV5-1 with TRBJ2-1; the match to TRBD2 covers 13 bases. The CDR3 contains 14 residues. Germline V gene data show CDR1 as SGHRS and CDR2 as YFSETQ. Trimming at V came to 2 bases and at J to 15 bases, leaving 8 bases not matched to a gene. CDR3 amino acids: CASSFGTSGTLAFF. CDR3 DNA sequence: TGCGCCAGCAGCTTCGGGACTAGCGGGACTCTGGCGTTCTTC.

This clonotype occurred many times. This rearrangement joins TRBV29-1 to TRBJ1-1; D may be TRBD1 (5 bases). V was shortened by 5 bases and J by 4 bases, with 11 bases between the two germline ends. CDR3 length equals 12 residues. From germline, CDR1 is SQVTM and CDR2 ANQGSEA. The CDR3 nucleotides are TGCAGCGTTATAGACAGCCGCACTGAAGCTTTCTTT. This sequence encodes CSVIDSRTEAFF.

Comment on this clonotype: Relative to the germline gene, one junction end is altered; a read error may explain this. CDR3 DNA: TGTGCCAGCAGCCAAGAGCCTAGCGGGACCTACAATGAGCAGTTCTTC. Residues: CASSQEPSGTYNEQFF. The genes are TRBV4-1 and TRBJ2-1; 9 bases line up with TRBD2. This CDR3 comprises 16 residues. Germline V gene data show CDR1 as MGHRA and CDR2 as YSYEKL.

In its sample, this clonotype was seen many times. This chain links TRBV11-2 with TRBJ2-7; D possibly corresponds to TRBD1 (6 bases). This CDR3 region has 13 residues. V was pared by 5 bases and J by 7 bases, with 15 bases between. Germline CDR1 and CDR2: SGHAT and FQNNGV. As DNA, the CDR3 is TGTGCCAGCAGCCCCCGGACAGCTAGGGAGCAGTACTTC. As protein: CASSPRTAREQYF.

This clonotype was recorded many times. V and J are TRBV6-1 and TRBJ2-7; D call uncertain. The CDR3 is 12 amino acids. CDR1 and CDR2 (germline): MNHNS, SASEGT. V lost 5 bases and J 5 bases, leaving 10 bases between the germline ends. CDR3 bases: TGTGCCAGCAGTCCTACTTGGAACGAGCAGTACTTC. Its translation: CASSPTWNEQYF.

This clonotype was detected ten times or more. The rearrangement links TRBV2 to TRBJ2-1; D is unclear. This CDR3 has 15 residues. The germline V gene encodes CDR1 SNHLY and CDR2 FYNNEI. The V end lost 7 bases, the J end lost 0 bases, and 13 bases lay between the germline ends. CDR3 in DNA: TGTGCCAGCACCCTTAGCAGGAGCTCCTACAATGAGCAGTTCTTC. This encodes CASTLSRSSYNEQFF.

This clonotype was observed once. It is likely a read error: a sequence one base away is far more abundant. The chain recombines TRBV7-8 with TRBJ2-1; maybe TRBD1 (5 bases). The CDR3 extends over 13 amino acids. Germline CDR1 SGHVS, CDR2 FQNEAQ. The V end lost 1 base, the J end lost 13 bases, and 14 bases lay between the germline ends. The CDR3 region has the DNA TGTGCCAGCAGCTTAGACAGGTTGCAGACCCAGTTCTTC. Its protein is CASSLDRLQTQFF.

For this clonotype: A single base separates this from a much larger clone, so it may be a read error. The gene calls are TRBV13 and TRBJ2-1; 10 bases agree with TRBD2. Trimming removed 2 bases from V and 10 bases from J; junction bases left unmatched: 11. The length of the CDR3 is 16 residues. Germline CDR1 PRHDT, CDR2 FYEKMQ (reference sequence). CDR3: CASSLSGGLADYEQFF. The CDR3 region has the DNA TGTGCCAGCAGCTTATCGGGAGGACTAGCGGATTACGAGCAGTTCTTC.

The V and J genes are TRBV18 and TRBJ2-2; D may be TRBD2 (6 bases). Germline-derived CDR1 and CDR2 are KGHSH and LQKENI. The CDR3 has 14 residues. Trimming stripped 4 bases from V and 1 base from J, with 7 bases between. The CDR3: CASSRLENTGELFF. The CDR3 region has the DNA TGTGCCAGCTCACGACTAGAGAACACCGGGGAGCTGTTTTTT.